This TCR beta chain was recovered during a study of shared clonotypes between healthy human individuals. Germline V CDR1 and CDR2: SGDLS, YYNGEE. Trimming at V came to 0 bases and at J to 3 bases, leaving 5 bases not matched to a gene. The CDR3 has 17 amino acids. Terminally differentiated effector memory CD45RA+ cells were excluded by CCR7 positive selection of CD45RO-negative cells. Assay: immunoSEQ multiplex PCR; the TCRdb copy retains only in-frame clones and omits some. The table has about 1.9 million clones, 93% seen once. V and J are TRBV9 and TRBJ2-3; 12 positions match TRBD2. The sequenced sample was naive CD8+ T cells from PBMCs. This TCR was sampled from a man aged 18 to 35 in good health. Some clones in this sample may be carry-over from other donors' samples. This chain's CDR3 is CASSVALAGGPTDTQYF. DNA for the CDR3: TGTGCCAGCAGCGTAGCGCTAGCGGGAGGGCCAACAGATACGCAGTATTTT.